This is a list of T cell receptor beta chains from one sample in a study of blood T cells in healthy people across ages. TCRdb called the 5' RACE reads again in MiXCR, with one record for every CDR3 protein. This sample carries about 1.5 million distinct CDR3 sequences, approximately 38% of them seen once, and the ten largest clones take 7.9%. The source material was blood. The receptors here all came from a woman aged 18-29 years in good health. CDR3s include the opening cysteine and the closing phenylalanine or tryptophan. D genes are given only for firm matches. Clone size, where shown, is once, few, many, or a class for clones that have expanded.

j_call d_call clone_size v_call cdr3_aa
TRBJ2-5 . few TRBV2 CASGSRGDRKETQYF
TRBJ2-3 . . TRBV5-1 CASSGQGSQLADTQYF
TRBJ2-7 TRBD2 . TRBV27 CASKRAGAGWDEQYF
TRBJ1-4 . once TRBV6-1 CASRKGLTGEKLFF
TRBJ2-1 TRBD1 few TRBV6-6 CASSYPTGSGNEQFF
TRBJ2-3 TRBD2 . TRBV12-3/TRBV12-4 CASIVAGGSTDTQYF
TRBJ2-1 . . TRBV4-1 CASSPGRRSYEQFF
TRBJ2-5 TRBD2 few TRBV6-6 CASSYSRGGVQETQYF
TRBJ2-7 . . TRBV28 CASSLHGTHSYEQYF
TRBJ2-3 TRBD2 . TRBV11-2 CASSLMGSGTSDTDTQYF
. TRBD1 . TRBV12-3/TRBV12-4 CASTSGGGDSYEQYF
TRBJ2-5 . . TRBV5-1 CASSTWTDYNEQYF
TRBJ2-1 . few TRBV12-3/TRBV12-4 CASSWTQVGEQFF
TRBJ1-1 . . TRBV28 CASSIRVTEAFF
TRBJ2-1 TRBD2 . TRBV5-1 CASSLGAGAAHNEQFF
TRBJ2-2 TRBD1 few TRBV7-9 CASSLTGPGELFF
TRBJ2-1 . . TRBV11-2 CASSRWENNEQFF
TRBJ1-6 . few TRBV10-3 CAIAGHGPNSPLHF
TRBJ1-5 . many TRBV10-3 CAISDTGEGQPQHF
. TRBD2 . TRBV7-9 CASSSRLAGASGEQYF
TRBJ2-7 . . TRBV20-1 CSALEGVYEQYF
TRBJ2-3 TRBD1 . TRBV6-1 CASSLIQGVIASDTQYF
TRBJ1-2 . few TRBV4-1 CASSQDSRENYGYTF
TRBJ2-3 . few TRBV12-5 CASGATEGRTQYF
TRBJ2-5 . . TRBV5-1 CASSLGYSGNQETQYF
TRBJ2-7 . many TRBV29-1 CSVDTRGNRYEQYF
TRBJ1-1 . . TRBV7-9 CASSSADRTGNTEAFF
. TRBD2 few TRBV5-1 CASSTGLAWSEQYF
. TRBD1 . TRBV6-5 CASSESGTGNSEQYF
TRBJ2-1 . . TRBV12-3/TRBV12-4 CAGSPTTDYYNEQFF
TRBJ2-7 . . TRBV7-9 CASSLLSGLETPLCYEQYF
TRBJ2-3 TRBD2 . TRBV27 CASTRRSSGVNSDTQYF